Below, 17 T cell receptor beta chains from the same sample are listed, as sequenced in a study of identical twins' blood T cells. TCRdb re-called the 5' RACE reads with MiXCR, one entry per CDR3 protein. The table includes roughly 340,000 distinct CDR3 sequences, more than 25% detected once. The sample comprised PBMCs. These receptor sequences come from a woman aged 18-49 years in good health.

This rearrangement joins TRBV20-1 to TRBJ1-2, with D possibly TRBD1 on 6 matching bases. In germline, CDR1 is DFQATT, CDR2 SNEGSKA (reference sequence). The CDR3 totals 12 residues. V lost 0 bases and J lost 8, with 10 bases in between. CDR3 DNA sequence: TGCAGTGCTAGAGATCAGGGGCCGGGCTACACCTTC. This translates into CSARDQGPGYTF.

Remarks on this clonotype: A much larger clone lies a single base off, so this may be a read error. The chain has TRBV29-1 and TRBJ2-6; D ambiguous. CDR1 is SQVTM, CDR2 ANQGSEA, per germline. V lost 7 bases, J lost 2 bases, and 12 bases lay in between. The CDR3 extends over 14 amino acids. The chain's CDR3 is CSAVQAAGANVLTF. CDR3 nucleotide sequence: TGCAGCGCGGTCCAGGCAGCTGGGGCCAACGTCCTGACTTTC.

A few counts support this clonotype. The CDR3 coding sequence is TGCGCCAGCAGCCTACCGCTCAATGAGCAGTTCTTC. The encoded protein is CASSLPLNEQFF. This chain uses TRBV5-1 with TRBJ2-1; D is undetermined. The CDR3 spans 12 residues. V shed 4 bases and J shed 6 bases, with 8 bases lying between them. In germline, CDR1 is SGHRS, CDR2 YFSETQ.

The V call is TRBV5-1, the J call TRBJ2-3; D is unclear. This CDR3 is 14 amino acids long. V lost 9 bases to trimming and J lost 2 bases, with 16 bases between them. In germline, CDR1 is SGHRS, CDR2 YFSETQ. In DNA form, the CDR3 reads TGCGCCACCTCCACTGGATACTTCACAGATACGCAGTATTTT. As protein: CATSTGYFTDTQYF.

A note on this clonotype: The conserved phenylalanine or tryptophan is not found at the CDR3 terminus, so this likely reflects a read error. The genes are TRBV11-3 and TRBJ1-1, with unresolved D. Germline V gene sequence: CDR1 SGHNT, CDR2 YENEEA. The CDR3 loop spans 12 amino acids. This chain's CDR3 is CASSFLEAEAFL. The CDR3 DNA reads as TGTGCCAGTAGCTTTCTGGAAGCTGAAGCTTTCCTT.

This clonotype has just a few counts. The CDR3 loop reads CASSLTGQGSIHEQFF. Written as DNA, the CDR3 is TGTGCCAGCAGCTTAACGGGACAGGGGTCAATCCATGAGCAGTTCTTC. The chain has TRBV7-2 and TRBJ2-1; 10 bases agree with TRBD1. Germline CDR1 reads SGHTA; CDR2 reads FQGNSA. The ends lost 2 bases at V and 8 bases at J; junction bases unmatched: 9. This CDR3 contains 16 residues.

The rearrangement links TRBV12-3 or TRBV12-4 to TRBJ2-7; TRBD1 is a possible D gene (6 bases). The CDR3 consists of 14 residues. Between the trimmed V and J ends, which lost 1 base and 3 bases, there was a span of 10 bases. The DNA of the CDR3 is TGTGCCAGCAGTTTAGGGACAGCTTACTACGAGCAGTACTTC. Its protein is CASSLGTAYYEQYF.

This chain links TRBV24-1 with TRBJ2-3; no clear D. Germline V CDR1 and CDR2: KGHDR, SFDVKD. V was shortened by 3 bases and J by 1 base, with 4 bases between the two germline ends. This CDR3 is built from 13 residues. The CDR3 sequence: CATSDRGTDTQYF. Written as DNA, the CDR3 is TGTGCCACCAGTGATCGGGGCACAGATACGCAGTATTTT.

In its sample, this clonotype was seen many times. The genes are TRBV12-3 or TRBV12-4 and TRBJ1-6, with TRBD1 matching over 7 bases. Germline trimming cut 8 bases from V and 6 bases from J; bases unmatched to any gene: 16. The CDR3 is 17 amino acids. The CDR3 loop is CASVDSPQTGPNSPLHF. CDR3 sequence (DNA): TGTGCCAGCGTGGACTCACCTCAGACAGGGCCTAATTCACCCCTCCACTTT.

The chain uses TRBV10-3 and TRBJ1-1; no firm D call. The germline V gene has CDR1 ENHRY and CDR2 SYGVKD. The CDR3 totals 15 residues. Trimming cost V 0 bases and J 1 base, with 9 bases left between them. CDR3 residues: CAISESNGENTEAFF. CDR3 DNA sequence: TGTGCCATCAGTGAGTCGAACGGGGAGAACACTGAAGCTTTCTTT.

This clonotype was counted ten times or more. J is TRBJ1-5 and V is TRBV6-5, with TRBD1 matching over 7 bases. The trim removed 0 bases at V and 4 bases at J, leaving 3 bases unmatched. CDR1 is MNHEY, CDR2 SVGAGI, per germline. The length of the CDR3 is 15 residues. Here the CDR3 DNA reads TGTGCCAGCAGTTACTCCCGACAGGGTAATCAGCCCCAGCATTTT. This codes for CASSYSRQGNQPQHF.

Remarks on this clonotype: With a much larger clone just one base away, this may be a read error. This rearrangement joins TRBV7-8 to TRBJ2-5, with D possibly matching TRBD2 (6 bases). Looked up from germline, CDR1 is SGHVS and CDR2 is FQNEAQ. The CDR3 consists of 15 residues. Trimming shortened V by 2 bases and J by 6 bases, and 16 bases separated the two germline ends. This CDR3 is CASSLWRGPAQTQYF. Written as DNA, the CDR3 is TGTGCCAGCAGCTTATGGCGGGGACCGGCTCAGACCCAGTACTTC.

The CDR3 protein is CASSLTLQGHGYTF. The CDR3 DNA follows: TGTGCCAGCAGCTTAACGTTACAGGGCCATGGCTACACCTTC. The chain couples TRBV7-3 to TRBJ1-2; D is perhaps TRBD1 (6 bases). The CDR3 is 14 residues long. CDR1 is SGHTA, CDR2 FQGTGA, per germline. Trimming shortened V by 0 bases and J by 6 bases, and 11 bases separated the two germline ends.

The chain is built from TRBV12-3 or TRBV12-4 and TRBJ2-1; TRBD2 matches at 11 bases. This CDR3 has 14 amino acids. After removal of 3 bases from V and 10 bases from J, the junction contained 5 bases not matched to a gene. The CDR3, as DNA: TGTGCCAGCAGTTTGGATCTAGCGGGGGGCGAGCAGTTCTTC. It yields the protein CASSLDLAGGEQFF.

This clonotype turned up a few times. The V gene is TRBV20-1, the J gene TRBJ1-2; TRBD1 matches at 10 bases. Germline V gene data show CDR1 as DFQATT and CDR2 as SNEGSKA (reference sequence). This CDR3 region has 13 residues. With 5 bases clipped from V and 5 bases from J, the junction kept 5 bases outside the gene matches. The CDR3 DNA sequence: TGCAGTGCTCGAGGACAGGGGGAATATGGCTACACCTTC. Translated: CSARGQGEYGYTF.

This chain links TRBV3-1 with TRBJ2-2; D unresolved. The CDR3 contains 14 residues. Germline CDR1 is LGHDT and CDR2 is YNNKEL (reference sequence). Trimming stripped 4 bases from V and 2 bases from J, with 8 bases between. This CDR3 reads CASSPRYNTGELFF. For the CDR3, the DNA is TGTGCCAGCAGCCCAAGATACAACACCGGGGAGCTGTTTTTT. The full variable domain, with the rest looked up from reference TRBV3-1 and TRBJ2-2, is DTAVSQTPKYLVTQMGNDKSIKCEQNLGHDTMYWYKQDSKKFLKIMFSYNNKELIINETVPNRFSPKSPDKAHLNLHINSLELGDSAVYFCASSPRYNTGELFFGEGSRLTVL.

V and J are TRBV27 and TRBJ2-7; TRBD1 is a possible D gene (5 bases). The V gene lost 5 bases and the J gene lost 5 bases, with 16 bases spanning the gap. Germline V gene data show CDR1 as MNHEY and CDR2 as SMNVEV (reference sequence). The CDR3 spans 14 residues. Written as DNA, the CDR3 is TGTGCCAGCAGTGACCGTGGGGCGCGCAACGAGCAGTACTTC. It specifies CASSDRGARNEQYF.